The source of this T cell receptor beta chain is a study of blood T cell repertoires in COVID-19. About the study: The United States, Italy and Spain supplied acute and convalescent COVID-19 samples.

This CDR3 spans 17 amino acids. Germline-derived CDR1 and CDR2 are LNHDA and SQIVND (reference sequence). J gave up 4 bases and V 4 bases, and 11 bases lay outside the gene matches. Clones were sequenced by immunoSEQ multiplex PCR, and TCRdb holds only the in-frame ones, with some missing. The sample records approximately 81,000 clones, 89% being singletons. The rearrangement joins TRBV19 to TRBJ1-5; 9 bases are shared with TRBD1. Sequencing was done on a sample of peripheral blood. The origin of this receptor is a man in his 70s with active or convalescent COVID-19. The CDR3 DNA follows: TGTGCCAGTAGTAAAGCCGGACAGGGGTCGCGAAATCAGCCCCAGCATTTT. Translating it yields CASSKAGQGSRNQPQHF. The full variable domain, rest sourced from reference TRBV19 and TRBJ1-5, is DGGITQSPKYLFRKEGQNVTLSCEQNLNHDAMYWYRQDPGQGLRLIYYSQIVNDFQKGDIAEGYSVSREKKESFPLTVTSAQKNPTAFYLCASSKAGQGSRNQPQHFGDGTRLSIL.